The 26 T cell receptor beta chains listed next were all sequenced from one sample in a study of CD8 T cells in ankylosing spondylitis. TCRdb ran MiXCR on the 5' RACE reads and lists one entry per CDR3 protein. The sample contains more than 60,000 distinct CDR3 sequences, about 6.2% of which appear only once. Input material: synovial fluid, either unsorted or a sorted T cell fraction (not recorded which). These TCRs come from a male donor with ankylosing spondylitis.

The chain links TRBV5-1 to TRBJ2-3; 9 bases are a match to TRBD1. This CDR3 region has 14 residues. CDR1 is SGHRS and CDR2 is YFSETQ in the germline V gene. Unmatched junction bases numbered 4, after V lost 4 bases and J lost 4 bases. This CDR3 reads CASSPRTGADTQYF. CDR3 bases: TGCGCCAGCAGCCCGCGGACAGGGGCAGATACGCAGTATTTT.

This clonotype has ten or more counts. CDR3 region: CASSQDPGSRGHEQYF. For the CDR3, the DNA is TGCGCCAGCAGCCAAGATCCAGGATCCCGAGGACACGAGCAGTACTTC. V is TRBV4-3 and J is TRBJ2-7; D unresolved. CDR1 LGHNA and CDR2 YSLEER come from the germline V gene. Trimming removed 0 bases from V and 5 bases from J, with 17 bases in between. CDR3 length equals 16 residues.

This clonotype was counted at least ten times. The chain couples TRBV12-3 or TRBV12-4 to TRBJ2-7; D perhaps matches TRBD1 (6 bases). This CDR3 is built from 14 residues. Trimming pared 5 bases from V and 5 bases from J, leaving 16 bases between. As DNA, the CDR3 is TGTGCCAGCAGTCCCCCTGGACAGCAGGACGAGCAGTACTTC. This codes for CASSPPGQQDEQYF.

This clonotype was detected many times. CDR3 nucleotide sequence: TGTGCCAGCAGCTCCACGTGGGGGAGCGGCTATGGCTACACCTTC. This encodes CASSSTWGSGYGYTF. The V gene is TRBV5-5, the J gene TRBJ1-2; possibly TRBD1 for D (5 bases). Between the trimmed V and J ends, which lost 3 bases and 4 bases, there was a span of 16 bases. In germline, CDR1 is SGHKS, CDR2 YYEKEE (reference sequence). The CDR3 has 15 residues.

This clonotype was seen at least ten times. The genes are TRBV7-3 and TRBJ2-5; D might be TRBD1 or TRBD2, each matching 5 bases. V was pared by 2 bases and J by 2 bases, with 9 bases between. CDR3 length: 14 residues. Germline CDR1 is SGHTA and CDR2 is FQGTGA. The CDR3, as DNA: TGTGCCAGCAGCTTAGGGGGAATACAAGAGACCCAGTACTTC. As protein: CASSLGGIQETQYF.

Relative to its sample, this clonotype is medium-sized. One junction end disagrees with the germline gene, perhaps due to a read error. This rearrangement joins TRBV12-3 or TRBV12-4 to TRBJ2-5; 11 bases map to TRBD2. The CDR3 extends over 15 amino acids. CDR3 loop: CASSVAGGPGETQYF. The CDR3 DNA reads as TGTGCCAGCAGTGTAGCGGGAGGGCCGGGAGAGACCCAGTACTTC.

This clonotype was seen ten or more times. V is TRBV4-1 and J is TRBJ2-6, with D uncertain. CDR1 is MGHRA, CDR2 YSYEKL, per germline. The CDR3 has 19 residues. Trimming took off 0 bases at V and 4 bases at J, with 19 bases between the two ends. In DNA form, the CDR3 reads TGCGCCAGCAGCCAAGAACGACTGGTAGTCATTTCCGGGGCCAACGTCCTGACTTTC. Translated, it gives CASSQERLVVISGANVLTF.

This clonotype was seen many times. The CDR3 loop is CATSGPRDRGGNTGELFF. The CDR3, as DNA: TGTGCCACCAGTGGCCCCCGGGACAGGGGGGGAAATACCGGGGAGCTGTTTTTT. The chain couples TRBV24-1 to TRBJ2-2; 11 positions match TRBD1. The CDR3 totals 18 residues. From germline, CDR1 is KGHDR and CDR2 SFDVKD. Losses at the gene ends were 5 bases for V and 5 bases for J; bases not matched to a gene: 12.

This clonotype was counted ten times or more. V and J are TRBV6-1 and TRBJ1-1; TRBD1 matches at 8 bases. Germline V gene sequence: CDR1 MNHNS, CDR2 SASEGT. This CDR3 has 13 residues. V lost 2 bases to trimming and J lost 11 bases; unmatched junction nucleotides: 7. The CDR3 region has the DNA TGTGCCAGCAGTGAATCTCAGGGGGCTCATGCTTTCTTT. The encoded protein is CASSESQGAHAFF.

This clonotype was detected many times. This chain links TRBV10-3 with TRBJ2-7; D is unresolved. The CDR3 is 12 residues long. Trimming cost V 3 bases and J 1 base, with 4 bases left between them. CDR1 is ENHRY, CDR2 SYGVKD, per germline. The CDR3 reads CAISDRSYEQYF. CDR3 bases: TGTGCCATCAGTGACCGGTCCTACGAGCAGTACTTC.

This clonotype was picked up many times. The V gene is TRBV20-1, the J gene TRBJ2-3, with TRBD2 identical over 10 bases. The CDR3 is made up of 18 amino acids. Trimming took 6 bases from V and 8 from J; bases not matched to a gene: 23. Germline V lookup: CDR1 DFQATT, CDR2 SNEGSKA (reference sequence). The CDR3 spells CSATDSGLLAGLGGTQYF. CDR3 sequence (DNA): TGCAGTGCAACCGACTCAGGGTTACTAGCGGGGCTCGGGGGTACGCAGTATTTT.

This clonotype has a handful of counts. Here the CDR3 DNA reads TGTGCCAGCAGTTTAGGGGGGGGGAATCATGAGCAGTTCTTC. Its translation: CASSLGGGNHEQFF. The rearrangement joins TRBV12-3 or TRBV12-4 to TRBJ2-1; 7 bases align to TRBD2. The CDR3 covers 14 residues. Trimming took 1 base from V and 8 from J; bases not matched to a gene: 5.

Ten or more counts support this clonotype. V and J are TRBV30 and TRBJ2-1; 13 nucleotides agree with TRBD2. Germline trimming cut 1 base from V and 11 bases from J; bases unmatched to any gene: 5. This CDR3 has 14 amino acids. The germline CDR1 and CDR2 sequences are GTSNPN and SVGIG (reference sequence). The CDR3 DNA follows: TGTGCCTGGAGTGCGACTAGCGGGAGGCCCAAGCAGTTCTTC. Amino acids: CAWSATSGRPKQFF.

This clonotype was seen ten or more times. The chain employs TRBV29-1 and TRBJ2-3; no clear D gene. CDR1 is SQVTM and CDR2 is ANQGSEA in the germline V gene. This CDR3 has 11 amino acids. Trimming cost V 6 bases and J 4 bases, with 8 bases left between them. CDR3 in amino acids: CSVREADTQYF. The CDR3 bases are TGCAGCGTGCGCGAGGCAGATACGCAGTATTTT.

This clonotype appeared a few times. The chain joins TRBV3-1 to TRBJ1-2; D possibly corresponds to TRBD1 (5 bases). Germline V CDR1 and CDR2: LGHDT, YNNKEL (reference sequence). V lost 2 bases to trimming and J lost 8 bases, with 9 bases between them. The CDR3 contains 12 residues. DNA for the CDR3: TGTGCCAGCAGCCAACTCAGGGAAGGCTACACCTTC. It translates to CASSQLREGYTF.

This chain joins TRBV12-3 or TRBV12-4 and TRBJ2-5; D unresolved. The V end lost 3 bases, the J end lost 5 bases, and 10 bases lay between the germline ends. The CDR3 runs to 13 residues. CDR3 residues: CASSLGSWETQYF. The CDR3 DNA is TGTGCCAGCAGTTTGGGATCGTGGGAGACCCAGTACTTC.

There are many counts of this clonotype. V is TRBV6-1 and J is TRBJ1-2; D not resolved. V was pared by 2 bases and J by 11 bases, with 9 bases between. Germline V gene sequence: CDR1 MNHNS, CDR2 SASEGT. This CDR3 comprises 11 residues. The CDR3 is CASSERILYTF. The CDR3 DNA reads TGTGCCAGCAGTGAACGGATCCTATACACCTTC.

The chain joins TRBV11-2 to TRBJ2-7, with D possibly matching TRBD1 (5 bases). The V and J ends lost 2 bases and 5 bases respectively, with 10 bases between them. The CDR3 consists of 13 residues. Germline V CDR1 and CDR2: SGHAT, FQNNGV. The CDR3 is CASSLLGADEQYF. Here the CDR3 DNA reads TGTGCCAGCAGCTTATTAGGGGCCGACGAGCAGTACTTC.

At least ten counts were recorded for this clonotype. The gene calls are TRBV19 and TRBJ1-2; D is ambiguous. Germline CDR1 and CDR2: LNHDA and SQIVND (reference sequence). V lost 6 bases and J 0 bases, leaving 11 bases between the germline ends. This CDR3 is 14 amino acids long. The DNA of the CDR3 is TGTGCCAGTAGCAGTCCGGAAACTAACTATGGCTACACCTTC. Residues: CASSSPETNYGYTF.

This clonotype was seen repeatedly, ten times or more. The V call is TRBV29-1, the J call TRBJ2-5; 8 bases align to TRBD1. CDR3 length equals 13 residues. Germline V lookup: CDR1 SQVTM, CDR2 ANQGSEA. The V and J ends lost 4 bases and 2 bases, in that order; junction bases with no gene match: 3. CDR3 coding DNA: TGCAGCGTTGCGGACAGGGTTCAAGAGACCCAGTACTTC. Amino acids: CSVADRVQETQYF.

This clonotype came up a few times. This chain uses TRBV11-2 with TRBJ2-6; the D gene could be TRBD1 or TRBD2 (6 bases each). Trimming removed 5 bases at V and 4 bases at J, with 21 bases between. The CDR3 has 18 residues. The germline V gene has CDR1 SGHAT and CDR2 FQNNGV. The CDR3 bases are TGTGCCAGCAGCGTGGAACAGGGAGGTTTAAGAGGGGCCAACGTCCTGACTTTC. Its translation is CASSVEQGGLRGANVLTF.

This clonotype was recorded many times. The CDR3 sequence is CASSLASGNEKLFF. CDR3 bases: TGCGCCAGCAGCTTGGCCTCGGGCAATGAAAAACTGTTTTTT. The chain employs TRBV5-1 and TRBJ1-4, with D unclear. Germline V lookup: CDR1 SGHRS, CDR2 YFSETQ. The CDR3 contains 14 residues. The ends were cut back, 0 bases at V and 5 bases at J, with 8 bases in the middle.

This clonotype was picked up many times. V gene TRBV15 combines with J gene TRBJ1-5, with TRBD1 matching over 7 bases. The V gene end was trimmed by 6 bases and the J gene end by 0 bases; junction bases not matched to a gene: 11. CDR1 and CDR2 from the germline V gene are LNHNV and YYDKDF (reference sequence). The CDR3 sequence is 17 residues long. For the CDR3, the DNA is TGTGCCACCAGTACCACCGAAGGGGGCTATAGCAATCAGCCCCAGCATTTT. It encodes CATSTTEGGYSNQPQHF.

This clonotype was seen at least ten times. The CDR3 nucleotides read TGTGCCACCAGCGGGGGGTCCAGGCGAGGCACTGAAGCTTTCTTT. Protein sequence: CATSGGSRRGTEAFF. The V gene is TRBV15, the J gene TRBJ1-1, with D possibly being TRBD1 (5 bases). Per germline, CDR1 LNHNV and CDR2 YYDKDF (reference sequence). The CDR3 runs 15 residues. Trimming removed 5 bases from V and 4 bases from J, with 17 bases in between.

The table lists this clonotype with a few counts. The chain carries TRBV28 and TRBJ2-3; 7 bases agree with TRBD2. Germline-derived CDR1 and CDR2 are MDHEN and SYDVKM. This CDR3 is built from 14 residues. V shed 7 bases and J 2 bases; nucleotides not matched to a gene: 6. The CDR3 bases are TGTGCCAGCATCAAGCGGGGATCCACAGATACGCAGTATTTT. This encodes CASIKRGSTDTQYF.

This clonotype was counted many times. V is TRBV3-1 and J is TRBJ2-7; a weak D match, TRBD2 (5 bases). The CDR3 extends over 15 amino acids. CDR1 and CDR2 (germline): LGHDT, YNNKEL (reference sequence). Trimming pared 1 base from V and 4 bases from J, leaving 14 bases between. CDR3 in amino acids: CASSQGLGGLYEQYF. The CDR3 DNA is TGTGCCAGCAGCCAAGGGCTGGGCGGGTTATACGAGCAGTACTTC.